Listed below are T cell receptor beta chains from one sample, sequenced in a study of OX40 agonist ivuxolimab in advanced cancers. Here immunoSEQ multiplex PCR was the method, and the copy in TCRdb shows in-frame clones only, minus some. The sample has 68,000 or so clones, about 84% seen once. The sample was CD4+ or CD8+ T cells sorted from blood, taken in a trial of the OX40 agonist ivuxolimab. The receptor set was obtained from an adult with an advanced solid tumor such as melanoma, head and neck, liver or kidney cancer. Each CDR3 is given without its conserved first and last residue. A clone size is listed for some rows: how often the clone was seen (once, few, many), or a class if it is expanded.

v_gene	j_gene	abundance	CDR3aa
TRBV18	TRBJ1-6	NA	ASSPRRDAFSPLH
TRBV18	TRBJ2-3	once	ASSPPSSRDTQY
TRBV19	TRBJ1-1	few	ASRIRGKNTEAF
TRBV2	TRBJ1-1	once	ASRDRVGTEAF
TRBV7-3	TRBJ1-1	NA	ASSLKGVYGNTEAF
TRBV28	TRBJ1-1	NA	ASSLGGADTEAF
TRBV27	TRBJ1-6	NA	ASSPQRTARLSPLH
TRBV5-5	TRBJ1-1	NA	ASSTGDILTEAF
TRBV11-2	TRBJ2-3	NA	ASSLGSDRRVTDTQY
TRBV18	TRBJ1-1	NA	ASSRQAVSNTEAF
TRBV28	TRBJ2-7	NA	ASSFRSGRVSEQY
TRBV7-2	TRBJ1-4	NA	ASSQDERRKLF
TRBV23-1	TRBJ1-2	NA	ASSQFATGDYGYT
TRBV6-5	TRBJ1-6	once	ASSLTDSNSPLH
TRBV7-2	TRBJ2-1	NA	ASSLDGLADEQF
TRBV5-8	TRBJ2-2	NA	ASSLFGPGGGGELF